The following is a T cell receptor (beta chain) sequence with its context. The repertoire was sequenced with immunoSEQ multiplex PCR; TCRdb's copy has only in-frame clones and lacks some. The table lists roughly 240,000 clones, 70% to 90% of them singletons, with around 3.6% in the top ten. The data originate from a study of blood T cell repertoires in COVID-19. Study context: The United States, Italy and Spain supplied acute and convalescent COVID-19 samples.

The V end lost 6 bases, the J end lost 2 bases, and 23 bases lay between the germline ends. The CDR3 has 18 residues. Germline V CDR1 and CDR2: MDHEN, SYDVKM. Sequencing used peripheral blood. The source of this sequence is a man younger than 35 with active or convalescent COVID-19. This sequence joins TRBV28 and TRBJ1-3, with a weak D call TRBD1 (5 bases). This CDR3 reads CASSLTSGGDMAGNTIYF. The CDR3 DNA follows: TGTGCCAGCAGCCTAACCTCGGGGGGAGATATGGCTGGAAACACCATATATTTT.